This TCR beta chain was documented in a study of control samples from healthy donors and cancer patients. Repertoires were generated with immunoSEQ multiplex PCR, while TCRdb's copy carries only in-frame clones and drops some. The repertoire holds 170,000 or so clones, more than 85% seen once, with approximately 2% in the top ten. The CDR3 runs to 15 residues. J gave up 3 bases and V 7 bases, and 5 bases lay outside the gene matches. Germline V gives CDR1 SNHLY, CDR2 FYNNEI. Material: blood. The TCR originated in a middle-aged woman in good health. J is TRBJ1-6 and V is TRBV2, with 8 bases identical to TRBD1. CDR3 amino acids: CASNPTGVYNSPLHF. In nucleotides, the CDR3 is TGTGCCAGCAACCCGACAGGGGTCTATAATTCACCCCTCCACTTT.